This T cell receptor beta chain was sequenced during a study of OX40 agonist ivuxolimab in advanced cancers. Study-level background: Prior anti-PD-1, anti-PD-L1 or anti-CTLA-4 therapy was allowed; roughly 40% had some.

Sampled blood was obtained at baseline, cycle 4 day 1, and cycle 7 day 1. Clones were read by immunoSEQ multiplex PCR, and TCRdb kept only the in-frame ones, dropping some. The data hold fewer than 55,000 clones, with under 90% observed a single time. Worth noting for this clone: No antigen is known for it.

CDR3 length: 16 residues. V lost 0 bases to trimming and J lost 9 bases; unmatched junction nucleotides: 10. CDR1 and CDR2 from the germline V gene are SGHDN and FVKESK. Study-level results: Nonresponders included some who also had low normalized T-cell clonal expansion. Among expanded peripheral T cells, antigen specificity went undetermined.

This rearrangement joins TRBV14 to TRBJ2-1; 8 positions agree with TRBD2. This TCR came from an adult with an advanced solid tumor such as melanoma, head and neck, liver or kidney cancer. Specimen: CD4+ or CD8+ T cells sorted from blood, collected in a trial of the OX40 agonist ivuxolimab. CDR3 bases: TGTGCCAGCAGCCAAGATCGATTAGCGGGGCAACTTGAGCAGTTCTTC. This sequence encodes CASSQDRLAGQLEQFF.